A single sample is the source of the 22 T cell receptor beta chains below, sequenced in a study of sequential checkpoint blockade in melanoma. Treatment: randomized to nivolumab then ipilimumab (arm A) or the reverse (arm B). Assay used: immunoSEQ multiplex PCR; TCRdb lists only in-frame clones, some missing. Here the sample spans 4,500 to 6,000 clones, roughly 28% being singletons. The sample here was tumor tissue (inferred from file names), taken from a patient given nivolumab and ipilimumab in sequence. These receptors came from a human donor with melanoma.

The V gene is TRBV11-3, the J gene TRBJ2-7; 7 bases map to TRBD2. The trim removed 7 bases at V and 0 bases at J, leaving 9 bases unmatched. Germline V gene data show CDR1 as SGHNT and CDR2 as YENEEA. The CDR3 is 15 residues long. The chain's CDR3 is CASNPSGGRSYEQYF. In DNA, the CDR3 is TGTGCCAGCAACCCGTCGGGGGGACGCTCCTACGAGCAGTACTTC.

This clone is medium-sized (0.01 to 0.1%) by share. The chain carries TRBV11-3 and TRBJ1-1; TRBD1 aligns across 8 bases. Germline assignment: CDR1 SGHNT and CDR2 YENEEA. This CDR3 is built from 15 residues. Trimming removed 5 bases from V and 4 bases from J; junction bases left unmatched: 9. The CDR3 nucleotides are TGTGCCAGCAGCCCTCAGGGGGCCAGTGGCACTGAAGCTTTCTTT. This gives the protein CASSPQGASGTEAFF.

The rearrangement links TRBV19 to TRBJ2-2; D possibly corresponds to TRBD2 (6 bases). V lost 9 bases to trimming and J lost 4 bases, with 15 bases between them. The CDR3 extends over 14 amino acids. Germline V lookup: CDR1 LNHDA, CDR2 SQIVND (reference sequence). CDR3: CASGVVRGTGELFF. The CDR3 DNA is TGTGCCAGCGGGGTCGTGCGGGGCACCGGGGAGCTGTTTTTT. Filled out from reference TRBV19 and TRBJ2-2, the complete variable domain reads DGGITQSPKYLFRKEGQNVTLSCEQNLNHDAMYWYRQDPGQGLRLIYYSQIVNDFQKGDIAEGYSVSREKKESFPLTVTSAQKNPTAFYLCASGVVRGTGELFFGEGSRLTVL.

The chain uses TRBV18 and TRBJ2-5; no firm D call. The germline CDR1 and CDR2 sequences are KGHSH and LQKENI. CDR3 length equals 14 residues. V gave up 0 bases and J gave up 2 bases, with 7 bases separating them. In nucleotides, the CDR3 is TGTGCCAGCTCACCACCGGCAGGACAAGAGACCCAGTACTTC. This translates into CASSPPAGQETQYF.

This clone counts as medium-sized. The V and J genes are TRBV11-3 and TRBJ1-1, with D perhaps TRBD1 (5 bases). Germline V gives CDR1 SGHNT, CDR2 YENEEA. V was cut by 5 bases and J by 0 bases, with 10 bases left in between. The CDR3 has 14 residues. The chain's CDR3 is CASSAMTVNTEAFF. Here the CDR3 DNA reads TGTGCCAGCAGCGCCATGACAGTGAACACTGAAGCTTTCTTT. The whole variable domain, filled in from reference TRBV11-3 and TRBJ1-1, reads EAGVVQSPRYKIIEKKQPVAFWCNPISGHNTLYWYLQNLGQGPELLIRYENEEAVDDSQLPKDRFSAERLKGVDSTLKIQPAELGDSAVYLCASSAMTVNTEAFFGQGTRLTVV.

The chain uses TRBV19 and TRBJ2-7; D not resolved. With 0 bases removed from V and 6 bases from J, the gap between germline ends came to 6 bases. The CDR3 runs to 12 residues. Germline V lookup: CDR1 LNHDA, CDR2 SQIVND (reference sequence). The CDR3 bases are TGTGCCAGTAGTATAGACAGGATCGAGCAGTACTTC. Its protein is CASSIDRIEQYF.

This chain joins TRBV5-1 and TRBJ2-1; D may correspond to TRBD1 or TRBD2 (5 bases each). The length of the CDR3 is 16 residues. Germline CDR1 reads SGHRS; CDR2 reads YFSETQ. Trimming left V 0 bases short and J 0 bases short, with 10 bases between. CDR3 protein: CASSLVGDLSYNEQFF. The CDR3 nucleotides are TGCGCCAGCAGCTTGGTTGGGGACCTCTCCTACAATGAGCAGTTCTTC.

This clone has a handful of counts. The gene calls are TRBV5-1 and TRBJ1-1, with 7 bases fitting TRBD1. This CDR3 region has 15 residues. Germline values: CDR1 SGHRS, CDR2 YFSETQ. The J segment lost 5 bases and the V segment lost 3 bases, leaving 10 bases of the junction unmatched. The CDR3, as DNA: TGCGCCAGCAGCTACCGAGGGGGCCGAACGACTGAAGCTTTCTTT. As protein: CASSYRGGRTTEAFF.

CDR3 protein: CSVRLAGVFYNEQFF. The CDR3 nucleotides are TGCAGCGTTAGACTAGCGGGAGTGTTCTACAATGAGCAGTTCTTC. This sequence joins TRBV29-1 and TRBJ2-1; 12 nucleotides agree with TRBD2. The CDR3 is 15 residues long. The J segment lost 3 bases and the V segment lost 5 bases, leaving 5 bases of the junction unmatched. The germline CDR1 and CDR2 sequences are SQVTM and ANQGSEA.

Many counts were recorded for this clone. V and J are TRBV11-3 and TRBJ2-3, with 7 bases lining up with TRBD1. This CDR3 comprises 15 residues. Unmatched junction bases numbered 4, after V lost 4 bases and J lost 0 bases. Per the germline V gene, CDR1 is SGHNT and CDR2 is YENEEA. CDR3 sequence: CASSWTGSSTDTQYF. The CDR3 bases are TGTGCCAGCAGCTGGACAGGATCTAGCACAGATACGCAGTATTTT.

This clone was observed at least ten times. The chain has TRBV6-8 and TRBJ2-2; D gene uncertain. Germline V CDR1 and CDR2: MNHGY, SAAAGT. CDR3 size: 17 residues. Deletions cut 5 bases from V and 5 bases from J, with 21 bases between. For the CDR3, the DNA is TGTGCCAGCAGTCTACACAACGGTCTTCGTTCGACCGGGGAGCTGTTTTTT. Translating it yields CASSLHNGLRSTGELFF.

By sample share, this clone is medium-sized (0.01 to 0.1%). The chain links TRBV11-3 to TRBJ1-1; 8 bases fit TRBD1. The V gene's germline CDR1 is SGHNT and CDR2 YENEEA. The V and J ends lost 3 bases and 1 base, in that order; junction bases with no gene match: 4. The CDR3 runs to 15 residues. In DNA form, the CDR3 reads TGTGCCAGCAGCTTGCAGGGGGCAGGGAACACTGAAGCTTTCTTT. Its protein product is CASSLQGAGNTEAFF.

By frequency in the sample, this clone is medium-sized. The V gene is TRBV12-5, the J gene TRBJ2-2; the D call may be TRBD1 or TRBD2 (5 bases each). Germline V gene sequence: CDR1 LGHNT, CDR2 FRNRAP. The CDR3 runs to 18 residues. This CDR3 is CASHPSGAISLGTGELFF. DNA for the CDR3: TGTGCCAGCCACCCCTCCGGGGCGATAAGTCTAGGCACCGGGGAGCTGTTTTTT.

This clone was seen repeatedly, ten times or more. The CDR3 sequence: CASSAGGRSRTEAFF. The CDR3 DNA is TGTGCCAGCAGCGCAGGGGGCCGGTCCAGGACTGAAGCTTTCTTT. The V call is TRBV11-3, the J call TRBJ1-1, with 8 bases matching TRBD1. CDR1 SGHNT and CDR2 YENEEA come from the germline V gene. The CDR3 is 15 residues long. V shed 5 bases and J 5 bases; nucleotides not matched to a gene: 10.

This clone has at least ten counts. In DNA, the CDR3 is TGCGCCAGCAGCCAAGCGAGCGGAAACACCGGGGAGCTGTTTTTT. Translating it yields CASSQASGNTGELFF. The chain links TRBV1 to TRBJ2-2; no check of the table's D call, TRBD2, against the DNA was made. TRBV1 is an annotated pseudogene. The CDR3 is 15 amino acids.

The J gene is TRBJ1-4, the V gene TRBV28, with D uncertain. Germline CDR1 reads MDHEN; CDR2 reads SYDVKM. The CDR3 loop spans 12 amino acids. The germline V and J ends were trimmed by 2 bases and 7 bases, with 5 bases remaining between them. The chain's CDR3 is CASSLGFEKLFF. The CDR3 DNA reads TGTGCCAGCAGTTTAGGGTTTGAAAAACTGTTTTTT.

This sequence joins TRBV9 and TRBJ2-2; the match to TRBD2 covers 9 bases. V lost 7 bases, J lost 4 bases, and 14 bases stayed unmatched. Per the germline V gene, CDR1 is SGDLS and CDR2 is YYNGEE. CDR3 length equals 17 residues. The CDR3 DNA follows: TGTGCCAGCCTTCGCCTAGCGGGAACTCAGGGCACCGGGGAGCTGTTTTTT. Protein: CASLRLAGTQGTGELFF.

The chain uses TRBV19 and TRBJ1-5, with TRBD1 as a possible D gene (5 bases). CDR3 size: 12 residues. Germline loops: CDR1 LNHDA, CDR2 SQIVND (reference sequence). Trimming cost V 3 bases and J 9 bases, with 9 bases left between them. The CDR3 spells CASSMGPSPQHF. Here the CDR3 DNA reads TGTGCCAGTAGTATGGGGCCATCGCCCCAGCATTTT. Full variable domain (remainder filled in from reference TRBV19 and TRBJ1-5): DGGITQSPKYLFRKEGQNVTLSCEQNLNHDAMYWYRQDPGQGLRLIYYSQIVNDFQKGDIAEGYSVSREKKESFPLTVTSAQKNPTAFYLCASSMGPSPQHFGDGTRLSIL.

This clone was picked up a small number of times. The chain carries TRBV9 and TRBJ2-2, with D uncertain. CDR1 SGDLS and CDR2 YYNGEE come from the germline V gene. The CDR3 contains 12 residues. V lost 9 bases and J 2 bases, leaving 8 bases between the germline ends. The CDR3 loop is CATGLNTGELFF. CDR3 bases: TGTGCCACAGGCTTAAACACCGGGGAGCTGTTTTTT. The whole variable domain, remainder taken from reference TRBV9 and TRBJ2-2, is DSGVTQTPKHLITATGQRVTLRCSPRSGDLSVYWYQQSLDQGLQFLIQYYNGEERAKGNILERFSAQQFPDLHSELNLSSLELGDSALYFCATGLNTGELFFGEGSRLTVL.

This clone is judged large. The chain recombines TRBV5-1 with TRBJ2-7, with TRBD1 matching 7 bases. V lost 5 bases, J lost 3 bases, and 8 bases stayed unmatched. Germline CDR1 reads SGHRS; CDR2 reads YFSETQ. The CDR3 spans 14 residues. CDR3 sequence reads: CASRPGTALYEQYF. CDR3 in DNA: TGCGCCAGCAGACCCGGGACAGCCCTCTACGAGCAGTACTTC.

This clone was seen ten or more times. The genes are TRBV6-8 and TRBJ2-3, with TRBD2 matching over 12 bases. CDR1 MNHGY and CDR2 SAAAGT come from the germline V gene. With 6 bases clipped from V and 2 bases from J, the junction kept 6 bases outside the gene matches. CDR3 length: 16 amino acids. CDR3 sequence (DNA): TGTGCCAGCAGCAGACTAGCGGGGGACCTCACAGATACGCAGTATTTT. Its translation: CASSRLAGDLTDTQYF.

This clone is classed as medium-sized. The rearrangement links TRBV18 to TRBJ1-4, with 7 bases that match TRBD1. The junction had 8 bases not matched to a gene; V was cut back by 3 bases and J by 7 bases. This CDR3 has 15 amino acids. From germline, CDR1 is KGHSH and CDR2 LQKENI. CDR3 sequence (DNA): TGTGCCAGCTCACCCAAAGGGGGCGAGGGTGAAAAACTGTTTTTT. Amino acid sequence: CASSPKGGEGEKLFF.